This TCR beta chain was documented in a study of beta chain features in type 1 diabetes (dated by TCRdb to the late 2010s). With respect to the entire study: Mean age, gender distribution, total cell number and subset yield did not differ between patients and healthy donors. A total of 100 million to 110 million sorted cells were examined across all samples, and a strong correlation was observed between cell number per subset and RNA yield. The study compared TCRB repertoires of sorted circulating CD4+ T cell subsets between recently diagnosed type 1 diabetes patients and matched healthy donors. Whereas all 30 or so donors provided naive and central memory subsets, regulatory and stem cell-like memory subsets were isolated from just 8 patients and roughly 8 healthy donors. Results the study describes overall, beyond this receptor: PCR might favor shorter templates, but patient and control samples were amplified and corrected together, so any skew would affect both groups equally. Type 1 diabetes patients showed a moderate but significant shortening of TCRB CDR3 length in all four CD4+ subsets. Naive, central memory and regulatory TCRB repertoires appeared more similar among patients than among healthy donors. Because small numbers of individuals were included in the HLA sub-analyses, any influence of HLA type on TCRB rearrangement was left unresolved. Because cDNA rather than genomic DNA was sequenced, highly expressing activated cells could have been over-represented, although no difference in activation and CD3 levels was found between groups. Fewer insertions and more nucleotide deletions at VDJ recombination sites were observed in patients with type 1 diabetes, implying thymic rearrangement abnormalities.

The CDR1 and CDR2 encoded by the germline V gene are SGDLS and YYNGEE. From its cysteine to its phenylalanine, the CDR3 spans 16 amino acids. Only CDR3 DNA is held: 48 bases, read in frame from base 1. V loses 0 bases of germline sequence and J loses 4 bases, and the interval between the two ends is 13 bases. This clone was recorded a few times. Its antigen specificity is not known. Base qualities are not provided; no much larger clone lies one nucleotide away. A single peripheral blood draw of about 116 mL on average was collected from each donor into heparinised tubes. A BD FACSAria II was used to sort naive, central memory, regulatory and stem cell-like memory CD4+ T cells with a panel that included CD45RO, CCR7, CD25, CD127, CD95 and CD27. Every sorted population had a purity above 95%. Right away, PBMCs were isolated by Lymphoprep density gradient centrifugation and were stained directly, with no culture step. So that batch effects would be minimized, each experiment stained and sorted samples in pairs, pairing one healthy donor with one patient.

The entire isolated RNA was reverse transcribed using the High Capacity cDNA Reverse Transcription Kit, and thus expressed TCRB transcripts were sequenced. Naive, central memory and regulatory T cell samples underwent deep immunoSEQ sequencing, averaging around 3.7 million total reads per sample. Sorted cells were lysed in RLT buffer, and RNA was extracted using DNase-treated RNeasy Micro or Mini kits according to cell number. To prevent cross-contamination, every cell subset was processed on its own, while patient and healthy donor samples were processed together. Using the immunoSEQ multiplex PCR, TCRB sequences were amplified from cDNA into 87-bp fragments spanning the CDR3 region. The amplicons were sequenced using the Illumina HiSeq platform. As for the authors' bioinformatics: PCR bias was computationally corrected using synthetic template baselines, reads within Hamming distance 2 were collapsed, and singletons that could not be merged were discarded. By aligning reads against IMGT, V, D and J genes, CDR3 length, and insertions or deletions at six rearrangement sites were assigned. Within each subset, clonotype counts were normalized to the number of sorted cells before true diversity and Gini coefficients were calculated with the tcR R package. Repertoire sharing was quantified using the overlap coefficient calculated on TCRB nucleotide sequences. As a proxy for the pre-selection repertoire, out-of-frame TCRB sequences from naive cells were analyzed. The immuneACCESS repertoire file appears here via TCRdb, limited to in-frame rearrangements. These files lack a portion of the clones; in checked studies, under half of the deficit traces to unresolved V genes, and the cause of the others is not known. That table is the source of V, J and clone size, and D and trimming were worked out from the DNA. The table for this sample lists 600,000 to 700,000 clones; around 12% of them were counted only once. Over 0.1% of the sample belongs to the ten largest clones.

Sequencing used naive CD4+ T cells from blood. The cell subset or site label of this sample denotes: true naive CD4+ T cells. The chain was built from TRBV9 and TRBJ2-2; TRBD2 could be the D gene, as 6 bases match. The TCR originated in a man younger than 40 with type 1 diabetes. The nucleotide sequence is TGTGCCAGCAGCGTAGGCGGGGCAGTCCCCACCGGGGAGCTGTTTTTT. Its protein reads: CASSVGGAVPTGELFF.